This TCR beta chain was observed in a study of identifying expanded T cells in peripheral blood. No infections or other immune events were documented during collection. This CDR3 region has 14 residues. CDR1 and CDR2 (germline): LNHDA, SQIVND (reference sequence). V was cut by 1 base and J by 4 bases, with 10 bases left in between. Points on this clone: Its antigen is currently unknown.

Some clones are missing from TCRdb's copy, which holds only in-frame ones; the method was immunoSEQ multiplex PCR. The sample includes under 150,000 clones, around nine tenths of them seen just once. Study outcomes and limitations: Across healthy donors, higher total template counts meant significantly greater roughly two-week count variance. Technical replicates showed roughly 1.2 changed clones; approximately two weeks 15 to 20; four weeks 19.

Sequencing used blood. This TCR was recovered from a person between 18 and 75 years old in good health. The J gene is TRBJ1-1, the V gene TRBV19; tentatively, D is TRBD1 (5 bases). Here the CDR3 reads CASSIGQTITEAFF. The CDR3 DNA is TGTGCCAGTAGTATAGGACAGACCATCACTGAAGCTTTCTTT.